This entry lists 32 T cell receptor beta chains sequenced from one sample in a study of T cells after yellow fever vaccination. In TCRdb, the 5' RACE reads were re-called with MiXCR into one record per CDR3 protein. Of around 550,000 distinct CDR3 sequences listed, around 21% were seen once; the top ten hold over 11%. Sequenced here: PBMCs, sampled 15 days after the yellow fever booster vaccination. The source is a man younger than 45 who received the YFV17D yellow fever vaccine.

The rearrangement uses TRBV29-1 and TRBJ2-5; 8 bases are shared with TRBD2. Trimming took 7 bases from V and 3 from J; bases not matched to a gene: 4. The CDR3 contains 12 residues. Germline-derived CDR1 and CDR2 are SQVTM and ANQGSEA. CDR3 loop: CSGTGGEETQYF. The CDR3 DNA reads TGCAGCGGCACCGGGGGGGAAGAGACCCAGTACTTC.

V and J are TRBV9 and TRBJ2-1; D might be TRBD2 (6 bases). The V and J ends lost 7 bases and 1 base respectively, with 24 bases between them. The CDR3 covers 18 residues. Per the germline V gene, CDR1 is SGDLS and CDR2 is YYNGEE. The CDR3 reads CASCQVAPERGSYNEQFF. The CDR3, as DNA: TGTGCCAGCTGCCAAGTCGCTCCCGAACGGGGGTCCTACAATGAGCAGTTCTTC.

The sample holds a few counts of this clonotype. CDR3 loop: CASSSLVLAEYNEQFF. The DNA of the CDR3 is TGTGCCAGCAGTTCCCTTGTACTAGCGGAATACAATGAGCAGTTCTTC. The chain has TRBV6-5 and TRBJ2-1; 8 bases match TRBD2. The CDR3 loop spans 16 amino acids. V was clipped by 4 bases and J by 4 bases; unmatched bases: 9. Germline CDR1 is MNHEY and CDR2 is SVGAGI.

The rearrangement joins TRBV7-2 to TRBJ2-2; a weak D match, TRBD1 (6 bases). The CDR3 covers 16 residues. Looked up from germline, CDR1 is SGHTA and CDR2 is FQGNSA. Trimming shortened V by 2 bases and J by 6 bases, and 16 bases separated the two germline ends. This CDR3 reads CASSLSTGRVAGELFF. DNA of the CDR3: TGTGCCAGCAGCTTAAGTACAGGGCGGGTGGCCGGGGAGCTGTTTTTT.

This clonotype has more than one count but fewer than ten. The CDR3 sequence: CSAKLGNTIYF. CDR3 nucleotide sequence: TGCAGTGCTAAATTGGGAAACACCATATATTTT. The rearrangement joins TRBV20-1 to TRBJ1-3; no reliable D call. The germline V and J ends were trimmed by 4 bases and 4 bases, with 5 bases remaining between them. Germline loops: CDR1 DFQATT, CDR2 SNEGSKA (reference sequence). The CDR3 extends over 11 amino acids.

This clonotype was counted only a few times. The chain links TRBV3-1 to TRBJ2-4; D might be TRBD1 or TRBD2, each matching 5 bases. The V gene lost 2 bases and the J gene lost 0 bases, with 14 bases spanning the gap. This CDR3 has 17 residues. Germline-derived CDR1 and CDR2 are LGHDT and YNNKEL (reference sequence). The CDR3: CASSQRGERLAKNIQYF. The CDR3 bases are TGTGCCAGCAGCCAAAGGGGAGAGCGACTAGCCAAAAACATTCAGTACTTC.

This chain links TRBV19 with TRBJ1-1; D remains ambiguous. Trimming cost V 4 bases and J 0 bases, with 12 bases left between them. The germline CDR1 and CDR2 sequences are LNHDA and SQIVND (reference sequence). The CDR3 sequence is 15 residues long. The CDR3 DNA reads as TGTGCCAGTAGTAGGGAGCCCCCCATGAACACTGAAGCTTTCTTT. It specifies CASSREPPMNTEAFF.

The chain carries TRBV14 and TRBJ2-1; D call uncertain. V dropped 1 base and J dropped 8 bases, with 6 bases sitting between them. In germline, CDR1 is SGHDN, CDR2 FVKESK. This CDR3 comprises 12 residues. CDR3 DNA sequence: TGTGCCAGCAGCCAAGGATCGGATGAGCAGTTCTTC. As protein: CASSQGSDEQFF.

This clonotype was found a few times. This chain connects TRBV28 to TRBJ2-7; 7 positions match TRBD1. Germline assignment: CDR1 MDHEN and CDR2 SYDVKM. V lost 5 bases and J lost 5; bases outside the gene matches: 6. CDR3 length: 13 residues. The CDR3, as DNA: TGTGCCAGCAGTAGACAGGGTACCCACGAGCAGTACTTC. This codes for CASSRQGTHEQYF.

This clonotype came up a few times. The chain combines TRBV7-2 with TRBJ2-1; the match to TRBD1 covers 8 bases. This CDR3 is 14 amino acids long. CDR1 and CDR2 (germline): SGHTA, FQGNSA. V trimming: 1 base; J trimming: 8 bases; junction bases outside the gene matches: 4. The CDR3 region is CASSLDHRGDEQFF. In nucleotides, the CDR3 is TGTGCCAGCAGCTTAGACCACAGGGGGGATGAGCAGTTCTTC.

The V gene is TRBV20-1, the J gene TRBJ2-5; D perhaps matches TRBD1 (5 bases). This CDR3 contains 13 residues. Germline V lookup: CDR1 DFQATT, CDR2 SNEGSKA (reference sequence). The CDR3, as DNA: TGCAGCTCAGGGAATAGGATGGAAGAGACCCAGTACTTC. It codes for CSSGNRMEETQYF.

V usage is TRBV29-1 and J usage is TRBJ1-2; no clear D gene. This CDR3 is built from 14 residues. Trimming took off 4 bases at V and 0 bases at J, with 12 bases between the two ends. The germline CDR1 and CDR2 sequences are SQVTM and ANQGSEA. CDR3 DNA sequence: TGCAGCGTTGCTCGTACAGTCACTAACTATGGCTACACCTTC. The encoded protein is CSVARTVTNYGYTF.

The chain joins TRBV5-1 to TRBJ1-6, with TRBD1 matching 7 bases. The CDR3 covers 16 residues. Germline CDR1 and CDR2: SGHRS and YFSETQ. V lost 4 bases and J lost 7; bases outside the gene matches: 11. The DNA for the CDR3 is TGCGCCAGCAGCACCTCTGGGGGAGGGGGCAATTCACCCCTCCACTTT. It specifies CASSTSGGGGNSPLHF. Based on the CDR3 plus reference TRBV5-1 and TRBJ1-6, the full variable domain is KAGVTQTPRYLIKTRGQQVTLSCSPISGHRSVSWYQQTPGQGLQFLFEYFSETQRNKGNFPGRFSGRQFSNSRSEMNVSTLELGDSALYLCASSTSGGGGNSPLHFGNGTRLTVT.

This clonotype was recorded a few times. V and J are TRBV28 and TRBJ2-3; 9 bases line up with TRBD1. The V gene end was trimmed by 1 base and the J gene end by 4 bases; junction bases not matched to a gene: 3. CDR1 MDHEN and CDR2 SYDVKM come from the germline V gene. The CDR3 has 15 amino acids. CDR3 sequence reads: CASSLSDRGPDTQYF. The CDR3 DNA follows: TGTGCCAGCAGTTTATCGGACAGGGGCCCAGATACGCAGTATTTT.

The rearrangement links TRBV5-5 to TRBJ2-7; TRBD2 might be the D (6 bases). The V and J ends lost 0 bases and 2 bases respectively, with 9 bases between them. The CDR3 totals 14 residues. Germline V gives CDR1 SGHKS, CDR2 YYEKEE (reference sequence). DNA of the CDR3: TGTGCCAGCAGCTTGGGGGAGCGGGCCTACGAGCAGTACTTC. Its protein is CASSLGERAYEQYF.

This clonotype was detected a few times. The rearrangement uses TRBV11-3 and TRBJ2-3, with TRBD2 identical over 10 bases. This CDR3 is 17 amino acids long. V lost 4 bases to trimming and J lost 1 base; unmatched junction nucleotides: 8. Per germline, CDR1 SGHNT and CDR2 YENEEA. The CDR3 DNA sequence: TGTGCCAGCAGCTCCTCGACTAGCGGGTCAGGCACAGATACGCAGTATTTT. Residues: CASSSSTSGSGTDTQYF. The entire variable domain, with the rest obtained from reference TRBV11-3 and TRBJ2-3, is as follows: EAGVVQSPRYKIIEKKQPVAFWCNPISGHNTLYWYLQNLGQGPELLIRYENEEAVDDSQLPKDRFSAERLKGVDSTLKIQPAELGDSAVYLCASSSSTSGSGTDTQYFGPGTRLTVL.

V gene TRBV28 combines with J gene TRBJ2-5, with unresolved D. Germline values: CDR1 MDHEN, CDR2 SYDVKM. The CDR3 runs 10 residues. The ends were cut back, 8 bases at V and 4 bases at J, with 5 bases in the middle. In DNA form, the CDR3 reads TGTGCCAGCGGTTCAGAGACCCAGTACTTC. Residues: CASGSETQYF.

This clonotype was detected a few times. The CDR3 reads CASSSRQFSNQPQHF. CDR3 sequence (DNA): TGTGCCAGCAGTTCCCGACAGTTTAGCAATCAGCCCCAGCATTTT. The chain couples TRBV12-3 or TRBV12-4 to TRBJ1-5; D is possibly TRBD1 (5 bases). This CDR3 region has 15 residues. V was cut by 4 bases and J by 0 bases, with 10 bases left in between.

This chain connects TRBV5-1 to TRBJ2-1, with 7 bases lining up with TRBD2. Germline values: CDR1 SGHRS, CDR2 YFSETQ. The CDR3 loop spans 15 amino acids. With V trimmed by 1 base and J by 12 bases, 13 bases remained unmatched. CDR3 nucleotide sequence: TGCGCCAGCAGCTTGTTCGCGGGAGCAGGTCTGGGGCAGTTCTTC. Protein product: CASSLFAGAGLGQFF.

This clonotype occurred a few times. CDR3 nucleotides: TGCGCCAGCAGAGACAGCCGCGTGCGGGGGGAGCAGTACTTC. It is translated as CASRDSRVRGEQYF. The chain is built from TRBV10-2 and TRBJ2-7; TRBD2 agrees at 7 bases. The CDR3 consists of 14 residues. With 6 bases clipped from V and 7 bases from J, the junction kept 12 bases outside the gene matches. Germline V gene lookup returns CDR1 WSHSY and CDR2 SAAADI.

The CDR3 sequence is CAAGERRSSYEQYF. CDR3 coding DNA: TGTGCCGCAGGAGAGAGAAGGAGCTCCTACGAGCAGTACTTC. This chain uses TRBV6-2 or TRBV6-3 with TRBJ2-7; no reliable D call. This CDR3 comprises 14 residues. With 11 bases removed from V and 0 bases from J, the gap between germline ends came to 17 bases. The germline CDR1 and CDR2 sequences are MNHEY and SVGEGT.

The V gene is TRBV9, the J gene TRBJ1-1; D may be TRBD1 (5 bases). This CDR3 is built from 15 residues. V gave up 4 bases and J gave up 0 bases, with 13 bases separating them. Germline assignment: CDR1 SGDLS and CDR2 YYNGEE. The CDR3 loop is CASSPRGSLNTEAFF. The CDR3 coding sequence is TGTGCCAGCAGCCCCCGGGGCAGCCTGAACACTGAAGCTTTCTTT.

The chain joins TRBV6-5 to TRBJ2-1; D is possibly TRBD2 (6 bases). This CDR3 is 15 amino acids long. The V gene's germline CDR1 is MNHEY and CDR2 SVGAGI. V was pared by 0 bases and J by 6 bases, with 12 bases between. Here the CDR3 DNA reads TGTGCCAGCAGTTACTCCGGGACTCCCTCCAATGAGCAGTTCTTC. Protein sequence: CASSYSGTPSNEQFF.

The genes are TRBV20-1 and TRBJ1-1, with a weak D call TRBD1 (6 bases). Trimming cost V 1 base and J 13 bases, with 19 bases left between them. The CDR3 totals 13 residues. Germline V gene sequence: CDR1 DFQATT, CDR2 SNEGSKA (reference sequence). The CDR3 reads CSARANQGLLVFF. The CDR3, as DNA: TGCAGTGCTAGAGCCAACCAGGGGTTGTTGGTTTTCTTT.

This clonotype was seen a few times. The chain couples TRBV7-2 to TRBJ2-7, with unresolved D. CDR1 and CDR2 (germline): SGHTA, FQGNSA. V shed 5 bases and J shed 2 bases, with 7 bases lying between them. This CDR3 has 12 amino acids. The CDR3 protein is CASSVDTYEQYF. The CDR3 bases are TGTGCCAGCAGCGTCGACACCTACGAGCAGTACTTC.

The chain is built from TRBV5-1 and TRBJ2-7; 9 bases line up with TRBD2. V trimming: 5 bases; J trimming: 5 bases; junction bases outside the gene matches: 5. Germline loops: CDR1 SGHRS, CDR2 YFSETQ. The CDR3 is 13 residues long. In DNA, the CDR3 is TGCGCCAGCAGAGCGGGGGGCCCCCACGAGCAGTACTTC. This gives the protein CASRAGGPHEQYF.

In this sample, this clonotype turned up a few times. This chain uses TRBV3-1 with TRBJ2-7, with 8 bases lining up with TRBD2. Germline V gives CDR1 LGHDT, CDR2 YNNKEL (reference sequence). V was clipped by 5 bases and J by 7 bases; unmatched bases: 19. CDR3 size: 17 residues. CDR3 sequence reads: CASSSNGPLTGGWEQYF. The CDR3 DNA is TGTGCCAGCAGCTCCAACGGACCGCTGACGGGAGGGTGGGAGCAGTACTTC.

Many counts were recorded for this clonotype. The rearrangement links TRBV5-5 to TRBJ2-7, with a tentative D call TRBD2 (6 bases). Per germline, CDR1 SGHKS and CDR2 YYEKEE (reference sequence). V gave up 5 bases and J gave up 2 bases, with 11 bases separating them. The CDR3 has 13 amino acids. The CDR3 DNA reads TGTGCCAGCAGTAGCGGCGGCGCCTACGAGCAGTACTTC. Its protein product is CASSSGGAYEQYF.

This clonotype was detected a few times. The chain joins TRBV29-1 to TRBJ1-1; 7 nucleotides agree with TRBD1. J was trimmed by 6 bases and V by 5 bases; bases with no gene match: 9. The CDR3 sequence is 13 residues long. The V gene's germline CDR1 is SQVTM and CDR2 ANQGSEA. This CDR3 is CSVTGQIDAEAFF. The DNA of the CDR3 is TGCAGCGTTACGGGACAGATTGACGCTGAAGCTTTCTTT.

The J gene is TRBJ2-3, the V gene TRBV12-3 or TRBV12-4, with 11 bases matching TRBD2. V lost 3 bases, J lost 1 base, and 6 bases stayed unmatched. The CDR3 runs 17 residues. The CDR3 bases are TGTGCCAGCAGTTTTGGGACTAGCGGAACCCGCACAGATACGCAGTATTTT. Its protein product is CASSFGTSGTRTDTQYF.

This clonotype was found a few times. The genes are TRBV27 and TRBJ2-3; no reliable D call. Trimming left V 2 bases short and J 5 bases short, with 11 bases between. Germline CDR1 MNHEY, CDR2 SMNVEV (reference sequence). The CDR3 extends over 14 amino acids. The CDR3 DNA sequence: TGTGCCAGCAGTTTAGCCCCGACGAAAGATACGCAGTATTTT. Encoded protein: CASSLAPTKDTQYF.

The chain carries TRBV29-1 and TRBJ1-2; maybe TRBD1 (6 bases). Germline V gene lookup returns CDR1 SQVTM and CDR2 ANQGSEA. This CDR3 has 13 residues. V was clipped by 4 bases and J by 2 bases, with 11 bases between them. The DNA for the CDR3 is TGCAGCGTTGGCCAGGGGCAGAACTATGGCTACACCTTC. Amino acid sequence: CSVGQGQNYGYTF.